These T cell receptor beta chains were read from a single sample in a study of T cell responses to AZD1222 COVID-19 vaccine. Repertoires were generated with immunoSEQ multiplex PCR, while TCRdb's copy carries only in-frame clones and drops some. The data show approximately 190,000 clones, with just over 90% seen just once and 0.99% held by the top ten. The specimen comprised peripheral blood, sampled on day 0 of AZD1222 vaccination. These receptors all come from an adult in good health. The conserved cysteine and the conserved F or W are not part of the CDR3 here. Size is omitted from some rows. Given values are once, few, many or a class for expanded clones.

v_gene,j_gene,abundance,CDR3aa
TRBV24-1,TRBJ2-1,.,ATSDLGLRNEQF
TRBV19,TRBJ1-1,.,ASSILAGGRATEAF
TRBV5-1,TRBJ2-2,.,ASTGLAGDDTGELF
TRBV7-7,TRBJ2-2,.,ASSRTGEPTGELF
TRBV4-2,TRBJ1-1,.,ASSQDRGSTEAF
TRBV28,TRBJ2-7,few,ASSPGGARGAYEQY
TRBV28,TRBJ1-5,.,ASSLGQGFRQPQH
TRBV11-2,TRBJ2-2,few,ASSLTPGPAAGELF
TRBV25-1,TRBJ2-7,.,ASSSPGAGGPREQY
TRBV28,TRBJ1-1,once,ASSSPGGRDTEAF
TRBV18,TRBJ2-5,.,ASSQQETQY
TRBV6-5,TRBJ2-6,.,ASSQSPSGANVLT
TRBV7-2,TRBJ1-2,.,ASSLASSYGYT
TRBV7-8,TRBJ1-1,.,ASSQDRGMSEAF
TRBV5-3,TRBJ1-2,.,ARSPECQTGGLNYGYT
TRBV5-1,TRBJ2-1,.,ASSLWGNEQF
TRBV7-3,TRBJ1-1,.,ASSPISGNTEAF
TRBV6-1,TRBJ2-1,.,ASSEMARVNEQF
TRBV27,TRBJ2-2,once,ASSLGPVVTARTNTGELF
TRBV21-1,TRBJ2-3,.,ASSQLDSTQY
TRBV6-5,TRBJ1-2,.,ASSYVSGVPYGYT
TRBV5-6,TRBJ2-5,.,ASSLELDSY
TRBV28,TRBJ1-2,.,ASSLPGTGYGYT
TRBV2,TRBJ2-6,.,ASSVLPSGANVLT
TRBV7-8,TRBJ1-2,.,ASSLGEQYGYT
TRBV13,TRBJ2-7,.,ASSSHRGSYEQY